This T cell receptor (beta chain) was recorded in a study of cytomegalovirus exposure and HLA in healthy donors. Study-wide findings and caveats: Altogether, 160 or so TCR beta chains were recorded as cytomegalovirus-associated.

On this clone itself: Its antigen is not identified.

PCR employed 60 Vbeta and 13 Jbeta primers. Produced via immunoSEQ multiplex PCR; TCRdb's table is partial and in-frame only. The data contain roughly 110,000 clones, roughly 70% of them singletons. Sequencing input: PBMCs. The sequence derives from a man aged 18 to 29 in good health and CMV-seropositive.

CDR3 DNA: TGTGCCAGCAGTGAGTGGACAGGGGCGGAAGAGACCCAGTACTTC. Its translation: CASSEWTGAEETQYF. The chain has TRBV6-1 and TRBJ2-5, with 9 bases matching TRBD1. The V and J ends lost 3 bases and 3 bases, in that order; junction bases with no gene match: 5. This CDR3 is 15 amino acids long. CDR1 and CDR2 from the germline V gene are MNHNS and SASEGT.